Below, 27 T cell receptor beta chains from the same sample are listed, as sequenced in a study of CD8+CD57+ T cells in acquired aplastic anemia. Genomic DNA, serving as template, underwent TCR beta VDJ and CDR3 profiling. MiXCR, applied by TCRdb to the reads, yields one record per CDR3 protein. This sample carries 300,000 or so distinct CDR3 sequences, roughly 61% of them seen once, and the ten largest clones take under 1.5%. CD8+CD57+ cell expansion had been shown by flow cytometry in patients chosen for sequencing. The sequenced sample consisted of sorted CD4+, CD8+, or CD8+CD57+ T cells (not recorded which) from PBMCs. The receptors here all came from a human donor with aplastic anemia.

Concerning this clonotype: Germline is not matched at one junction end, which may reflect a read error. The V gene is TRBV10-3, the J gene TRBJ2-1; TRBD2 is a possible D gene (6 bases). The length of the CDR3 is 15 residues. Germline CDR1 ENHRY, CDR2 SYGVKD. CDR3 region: CAISSDGGGWNEQLF. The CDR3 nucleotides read TGTGCCATCAGTTCGGACGGGGGAGGTTGGAATGAGCAGTTATTC.

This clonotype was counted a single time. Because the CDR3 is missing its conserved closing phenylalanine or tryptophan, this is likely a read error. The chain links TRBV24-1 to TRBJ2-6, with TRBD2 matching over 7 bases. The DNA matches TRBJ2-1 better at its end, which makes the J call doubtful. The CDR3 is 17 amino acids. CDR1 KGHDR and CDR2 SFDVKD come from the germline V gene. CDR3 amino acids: CATSDPTSAGPYNEQFL. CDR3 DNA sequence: TGTGCCACCAGTGATCCTACTAGCGCGGGGCCCTACAATGAGCAGTTCTTA.

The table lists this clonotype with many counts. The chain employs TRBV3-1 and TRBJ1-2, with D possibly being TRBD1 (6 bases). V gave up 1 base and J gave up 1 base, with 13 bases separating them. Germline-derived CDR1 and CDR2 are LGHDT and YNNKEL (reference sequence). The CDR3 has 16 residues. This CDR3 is CASSQGGTIVNYGYTF. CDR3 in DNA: TGTGCCAGCAGCCAAGGGGGGACAATAGTTAACTATGGCTACACCTTC.

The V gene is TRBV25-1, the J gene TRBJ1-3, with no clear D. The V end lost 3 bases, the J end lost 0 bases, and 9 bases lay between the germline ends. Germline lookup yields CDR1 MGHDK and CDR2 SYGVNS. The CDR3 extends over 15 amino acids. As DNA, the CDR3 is TGTGCCAGCAGTGACGGACCGAACTCTGGAAACACCATATATTTT. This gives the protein CASSDGPNSGNTIYF.

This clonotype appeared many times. For the CDR3, the DNA is TGTGCCAGCAGACTAAGCGGGGGGGCTAATGAGCAGTTCTTC. Translated: CASRLSGGANEQFF. This chain uses TRBV12-3 or TRBV12-4 with TRBJ2-1, with 10 bases matching TRBD2. Trimming took 6 bases from V and 7 from J; bases not matched to a gene: 6. This CDR3 has 14 amino acids.

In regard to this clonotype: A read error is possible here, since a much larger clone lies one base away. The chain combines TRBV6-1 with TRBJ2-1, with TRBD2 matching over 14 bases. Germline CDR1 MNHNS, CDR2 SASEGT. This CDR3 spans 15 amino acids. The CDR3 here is CACRLTSGGAREQFF. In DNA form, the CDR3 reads TGTGCCTGCAGACTGACTAGCGGGGGGGCCCGCGAGCAGTTCTTC.

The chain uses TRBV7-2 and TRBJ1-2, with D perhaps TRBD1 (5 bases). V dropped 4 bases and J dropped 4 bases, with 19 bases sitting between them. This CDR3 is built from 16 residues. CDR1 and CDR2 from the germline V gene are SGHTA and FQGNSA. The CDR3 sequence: CASSSLGLDKGYGYTF. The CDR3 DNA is TGTGCCAGCAGCTCCCTCGGGTTGGACAAAGGCTATGGCTACACCTTC.

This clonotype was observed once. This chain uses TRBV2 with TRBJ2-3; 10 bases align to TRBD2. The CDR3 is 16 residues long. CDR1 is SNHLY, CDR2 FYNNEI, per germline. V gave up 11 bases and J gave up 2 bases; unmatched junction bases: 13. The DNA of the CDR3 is TGTGCCGCAGGGCCTACCGGGACTAGCGACACAGATACGCAGTATTTT. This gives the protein CAAGPTGTSDTDTQYF.

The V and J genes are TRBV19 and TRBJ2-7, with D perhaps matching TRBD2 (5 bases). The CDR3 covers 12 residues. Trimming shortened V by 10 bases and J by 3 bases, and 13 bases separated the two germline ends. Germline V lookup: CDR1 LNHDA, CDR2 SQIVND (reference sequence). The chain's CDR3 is CANRKGSYEQYF. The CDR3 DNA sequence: TGTGCCAATAGAAAAGGGAGCTACGAGCAGTACTTC. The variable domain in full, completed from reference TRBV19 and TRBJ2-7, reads DGGITQSPKYLFRKEGQNVTLSCEQNLNHDAMYWYRQDPGQGLRLIYYSQIVNDFQKGDIAEGYSVSREKKESFPLTVTSAQKNPTAFYLCANRKGSYEQYFGPGTRLTVT.

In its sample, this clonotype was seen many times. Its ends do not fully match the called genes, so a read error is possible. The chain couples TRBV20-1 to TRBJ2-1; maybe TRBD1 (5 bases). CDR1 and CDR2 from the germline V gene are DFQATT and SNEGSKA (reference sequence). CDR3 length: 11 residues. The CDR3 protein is CSAREDTLMVF. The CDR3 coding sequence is TGCAGTGCTAGAGAGGACACCCTGATGGTCTTC.

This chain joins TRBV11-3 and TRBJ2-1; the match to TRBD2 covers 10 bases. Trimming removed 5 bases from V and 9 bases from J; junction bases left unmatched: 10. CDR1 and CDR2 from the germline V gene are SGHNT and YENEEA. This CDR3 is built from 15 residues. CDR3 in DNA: TGTGCCAGCAGCCTGGGGGGTAGCGGGGGGTCTGAGCAGTTCTTC. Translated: CASSLGGSGGSEQFF. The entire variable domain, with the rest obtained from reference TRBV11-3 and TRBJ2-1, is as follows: EAGVVQSPRYKIIEKKQPVAFWCNPISGHNTLYWYLQNLGQGPELLIRYENEEAVDDSQLPKDRFSAERLKGVDSTLKIQPAELGDSAVYLCASSLGGSGGSEQFFGPGTRLTVL.

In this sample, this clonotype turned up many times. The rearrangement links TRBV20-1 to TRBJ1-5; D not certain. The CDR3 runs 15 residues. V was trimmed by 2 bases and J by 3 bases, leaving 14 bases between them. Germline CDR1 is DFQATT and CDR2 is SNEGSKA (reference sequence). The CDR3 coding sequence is TGCAGTGCTAGATCGGGGTCGGGCCACAATCAGCCCCAGCATTTT. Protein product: CSARSGSGHNQPQHF.

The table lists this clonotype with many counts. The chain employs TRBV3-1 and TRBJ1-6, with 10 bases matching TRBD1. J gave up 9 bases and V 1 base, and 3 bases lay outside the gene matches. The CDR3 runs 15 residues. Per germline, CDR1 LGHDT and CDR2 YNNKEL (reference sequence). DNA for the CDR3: TGTGCCAGCAGCCAAGGGGGACAGGGGTTTTCACCCCTCCACTTT. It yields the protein CASSQGGQGFSPLHF. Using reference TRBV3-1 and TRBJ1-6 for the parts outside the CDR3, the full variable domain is DTAVSQTPKYLVTQMGNDKSIKCEQNLGHDTMYWYKQDSKKFLKIMFSYNNKELIINETVPNRFSPKSPDKAHLNLHINSLELGDSAVYFCASSQGGQGFSPLHFGNGTRLTVT.

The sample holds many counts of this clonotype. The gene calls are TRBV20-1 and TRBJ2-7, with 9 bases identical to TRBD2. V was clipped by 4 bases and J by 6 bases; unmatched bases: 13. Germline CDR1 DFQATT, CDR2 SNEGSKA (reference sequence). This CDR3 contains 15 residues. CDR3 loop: CSAKRRGLALAEQYF. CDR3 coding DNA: TGCAGTGCTAAACGTCGGGGACTAGCACTGGCCGAGCAGTACTTC.

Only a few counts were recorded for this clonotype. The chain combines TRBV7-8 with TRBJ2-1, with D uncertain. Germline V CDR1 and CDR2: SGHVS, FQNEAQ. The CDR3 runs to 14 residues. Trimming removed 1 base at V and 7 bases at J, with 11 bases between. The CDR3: CASSLVGFGNEQFF. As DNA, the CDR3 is TGTGCCAGCAGCTTAGTGGGATTTGGGAATGAGCAGTTCTTC.

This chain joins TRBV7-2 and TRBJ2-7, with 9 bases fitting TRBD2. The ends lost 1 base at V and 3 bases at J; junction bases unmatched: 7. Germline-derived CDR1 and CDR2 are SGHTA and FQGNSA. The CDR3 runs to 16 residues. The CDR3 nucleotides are TGTGCCAGCAGCTTAGTCGGCGGGAGGGTTAGCTACGAGCAGTACTTC. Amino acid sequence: CASSLVGGRVSYEQYF.

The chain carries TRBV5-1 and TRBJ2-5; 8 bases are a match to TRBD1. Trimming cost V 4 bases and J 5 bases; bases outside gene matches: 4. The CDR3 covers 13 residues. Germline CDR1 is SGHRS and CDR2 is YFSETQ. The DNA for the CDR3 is TGCGCCAGCAGCACACAGGGGGAGGAGACCCAGTACTTC. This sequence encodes CASSTQGEETQYF.

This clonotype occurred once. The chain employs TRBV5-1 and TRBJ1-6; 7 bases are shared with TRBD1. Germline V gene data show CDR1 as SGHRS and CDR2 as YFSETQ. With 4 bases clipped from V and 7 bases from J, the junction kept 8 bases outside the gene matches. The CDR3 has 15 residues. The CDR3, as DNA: TGCGCCAGCAGCAACGCCAGGGGGACGAATTCACCCCTCCACTTT. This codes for CASSNARGTNSPLHF. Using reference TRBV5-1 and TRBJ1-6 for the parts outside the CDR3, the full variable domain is KAGVTQTPRYLIKTRGQQVTLSCSPISGHRSVSWYQQTPGQGLQFLFEYFSETQRNKGNFPGRFSGRQFSNSRSEMNVSTLELGDSALYLCASSNARGTNSPLHFGNGTRLTVT.

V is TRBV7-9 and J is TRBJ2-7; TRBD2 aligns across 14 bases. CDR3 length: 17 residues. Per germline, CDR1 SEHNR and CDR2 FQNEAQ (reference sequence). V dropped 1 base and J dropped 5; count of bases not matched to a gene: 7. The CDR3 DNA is TGTGCCAGCAGCTTAGGACTAGCGGGAGGGCCGATCGACGAGCAGTACTTC. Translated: CASSLGLAGGPIDEQYF.

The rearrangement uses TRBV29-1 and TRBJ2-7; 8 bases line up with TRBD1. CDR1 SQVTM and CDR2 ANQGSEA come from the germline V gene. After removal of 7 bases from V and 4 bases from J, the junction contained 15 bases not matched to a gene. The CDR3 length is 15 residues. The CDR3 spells CSARRWTGSSYEQYF. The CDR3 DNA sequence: TGCAGCGCCAGGCGATGGACAGGGTCGTCGTACGAGCAGTACTTC.

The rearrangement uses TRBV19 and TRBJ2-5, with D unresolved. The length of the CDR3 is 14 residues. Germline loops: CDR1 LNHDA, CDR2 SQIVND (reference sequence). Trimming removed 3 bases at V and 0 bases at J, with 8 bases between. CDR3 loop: CASSIPRDQETQYF. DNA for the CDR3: TGTGCCAGTAGTATCCCCAGAGACCAAGAGACCCAGTACTTC.

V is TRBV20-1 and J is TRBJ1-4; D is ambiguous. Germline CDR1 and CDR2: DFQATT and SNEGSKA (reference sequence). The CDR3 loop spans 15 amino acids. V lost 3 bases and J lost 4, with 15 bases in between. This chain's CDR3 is CSASNDGDFNEKLFF. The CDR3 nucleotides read TGCAGTGCTAGCAACGACGGAGACTTTAATGAAAAACTGTTTTTT.

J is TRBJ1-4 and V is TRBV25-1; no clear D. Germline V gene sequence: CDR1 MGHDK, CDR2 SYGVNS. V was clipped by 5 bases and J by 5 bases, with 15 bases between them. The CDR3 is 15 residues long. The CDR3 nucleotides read TGTGCCAGCAGTACAATGTCAGTAAGGAATGAAAAACTGTTTTTT. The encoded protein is CASSTMSVRNEKLFF.

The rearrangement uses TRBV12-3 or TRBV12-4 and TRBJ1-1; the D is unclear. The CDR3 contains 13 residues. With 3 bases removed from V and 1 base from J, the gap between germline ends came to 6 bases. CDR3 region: CASSFGRNTEAFF. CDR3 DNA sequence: TGTGCCAGCAGTTTCGGTAGGAACACTGAAGCTTTCTTT.

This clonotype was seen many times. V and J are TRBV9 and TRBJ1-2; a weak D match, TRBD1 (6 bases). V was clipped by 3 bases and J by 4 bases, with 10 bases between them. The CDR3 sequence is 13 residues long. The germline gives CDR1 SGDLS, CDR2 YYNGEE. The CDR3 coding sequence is TGTGCCAGCAGCGCTACAGGGATCTATGGCTACACCTTC. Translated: CASSATGIYGYTF.

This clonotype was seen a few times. The CDR3 here is CASSISPETQYF. CDR3 bases: TGTGCCAGTAGTATAAGTCCAGAGACCCAGTACTTC. The chain links TRBV19 to TRBJ2-5; D ambiguous. The V gene lost 2 bases and the J gene lost 4 bases, with 5 bases spanning the gap. Germline CDR1 is LNHDA and CDR2 is SQIVND (reference sequence). This CDR3 comprises 12 residues.

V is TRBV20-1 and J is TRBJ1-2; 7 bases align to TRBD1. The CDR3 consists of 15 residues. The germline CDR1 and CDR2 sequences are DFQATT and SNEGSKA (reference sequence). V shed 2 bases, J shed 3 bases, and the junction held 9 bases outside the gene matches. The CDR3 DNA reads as TGCAGTGCTAGATCCCCAGACAGGGATCACTATGGCTACACCTTC. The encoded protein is CSARSPDRDHYGYTF.